The rows below give T cell receptor beta chains drawn from one sample of a study of blood T cell repertoires in COVID-19. Only in-frame clones appear in the TCRdb table, and some are missing; sequencing was by immunoSEQ multiplex PCR. The sample yields 200,000 to 250,000 clones, around 88% seen once. The sequenced sample consisted of PBMCs or T cells enriched from blood (not recorded which). The receptors come from a woman in her 30s who had been exposed to COVID-19. The CDR3 runs from the conserved cysteine through the conserved F or W. A D gene is named only where the DNA matches it firmly. Some rows have no size entry. The others give once, few or many, or a class for an expanded clone.

clone_size,j_call,v_call,d_call,cdr3_aa,cdr3_nt
.,TRBJ1-1,TRBV13,.,CASSQQTAEAFF,TGTGCCAGCAGCCAACAGACGGCTGAAGCTTTCTTT
.,TRBJ2-2,TRBV10-1,TRBD1,CASSLTGDGGELFF,TGCGCCAGCAGTTTAACAGGGGACGGCGGGGAGCTGTTTTTT
.,TRBJ1-2,TRBV5-5,.,CASSPKQDSYGYTF,TGTGCCAGCAGCCCGAAGCAGGACAGCTATGGCTACACCTTC
.,TRBJ2-2,TRBV19,TRBD1,CASSAQGVGTGELFF,TGTGCCAGTAGCGCCCAGGGGGTTGGCACCGGGGAGCTGTTTTTT
.,TRBJ2-7,TRBV25-1,TRBD1,CASSTNPGQGDEQYF,TGTGCCAGCAGTACCAATCCGGGACAGGGCGACGAGCAGTACTTC
few,TRBJ1-3,TRBV7-9,TRBD1,CASSLLHRGGNTIYF,TGTGCCAGCAGCTTACTACACAGGGGAGGAAACACCATATATTTT
.,TRBJ1-3,TRBV5-1,.,CASSLGNRGAIGNTIYF,TGCGCCAGCAGCTTGGGTAATCGGGGGGCTATCGGAAACACCATATATTTT
once,TRBJ2-5,TRBV5-1,TRBD2,CASSPTSGLQETQYF,TGCGCCAGCAGCCCGACTAGCGGGTTGCAAGAGACCCAGTACTTC
.,TRBJ2-7,TRBV7-2,.,CASSLGPGAPYEQYF,TGTGCCAGCAGCCTCGGGCCAGGGGCCCCCTACGAGCAGTACTTC
.,TRBJ1-5,TRBV10-3,.,CAISESGVSNQPQHF,TGTGCCATCAGTGAGTCCGGAGTTAGCAATCAGCCCCAGCATTTT
.,TRBJ2-7,TRBV12-5,TRBD1,CASGRGQGSDEQYF,TGTGCTAGTGGGAGGGGACAGGGGTCGGACGAGCAGTACTTC
.,TRBJ1-4,TRBV7-9,TRBD1,CASSPRDRGNEKLFF,TGTGCCAGCAGCCCCCGGGACAGGGGAAATGAAAAACTGTTTTTT
.,TRBJ1-2,TRBV29-1,.,CSVETRTASGYTF,TGCAGCGTTGAAACCAGGACAGCGTCTGGCTACACCTTC
.,TRBJ1-5,TRBV5-8,TRBD1,CASSIGTGEGQPQHF,TGTGCCAGCAGCATAGGGACAGGGGAAGGCCAGCCCCAGCATTTT
.,TRBJ1-1,TRBV6-1,.,CASRGGQFSNTEAFF,TGTGCCAGCAGAGGAGGACAGTTCTCGAACACTGAAGCTTTCTTT
.,TRBJ1-2,TRBV7-2,.,CASSYSGTGDGYTF,TGTGCCAGCAGCTATTCGGGGACGGGAGATGGCTACACCTTC
.,TRBJ1-6,TRBV11-2,.,CASSLVGQQNSPLHF,TGTGCCAGCAGCTTAGTAGGCCAACAGAATTCACCCCTCCACTTT
.,TRBJ1-5,TRBV6-5,.,CASRNREDQPQHF,TGTGCCAGCAGAAACAGGGAAGATCAGCCCCAGCATTTT
.,TRBJ1-1,TRBV2,.,CASSEGGLNTEAFF,TGTGCCAGCAGTGAAGGGGGCTTGAACACTGAAGCTTTCTTT
.,TRBJ1-3,TRBV9,.,CASSVGSSGNTIYF,TGTGCCAGCAGCGTAGGGAGCTCTGGAAACACCATATATTTT
.,TRBJ1-2,TRBV29-1,.,CSVFDSFYYGYTF,TGCAGCGTCTTTGACAGTTTTTACTATGGCTACACCTTC
.,TRBJ1-1,TRBV6-1,.,CASSETLFGTTRLLNTEAFF,TGTGCCAGCAGTGAAACTCTCTTTGGCACAACGCGACTTCTGAACACTGAAGCTTTCTTT
.,TRBJ2-7,TRBV4-2,TRBD2,CASSQGGLAGAFWEQYF,TGTGCCAGCAGCCAGGGGGGGCTAGCGGGGGCTTTTTGGGAGCAGTACTTC
.,TRBJ2-7,TRBV4-1,TRBD1,CASSQDRGYEQYF,TGCGCCAGCAGCCAGGACAGGGGCTACGAGCAGTACTTC
.,TRBJ1-6,TRBV2,TRBD1,CASSEGGQGNSPLHF,TGTGCCAGCAGTGAGGGGGGACAGGGGAATTCACCCCTCCACTTT
.,TRBJ1-1,TRBV12-3/TRBV12-4,.,CASSLGQGAFF,TGTGCCAGCAGTCTAGGGCAGGGAGCTTTCTTT
once,TRBJ2-3,TRBV5-4,.,CASSRRDTDTQYF,TGTGCCAGCAGCCGCCGGGATACAGATACGCAGTATTTT
.,TRBJ2-4,TRBV24-1,TRBD2,CATSVFSSLAGGLAKNIQYF,TGTGCCACCAGTGTCTTCTCCAGTCTAGCGGGGGGACTAGCCAAAAACATTCAGTACTTC
.,TRBJ2-7,TRBV3-1/TRBV3-2,TRBD1,CASSQVTGGRSGQYF,TGTGCCAGCAGCCAAGTGACAGGGGGTCGGTCGGGGCAGTACTTC
.,TRBJ1-1,TRBV29-1,TRBD1,CSVDPGGGTEAFF,TGCAGCGTTGATCCAGGGGGTGGCACTGAAGCTTTCTTT
.,TRBJ1-1,TRBV5-8,.,CASSLWAGKGNTEAFF,TGTGCCAGCAGCTTGTGGGCAGGGAAAGGGAACACTGAAGCTTTCTTT
.,TRBJ1-5,TRBV4-1,TRBD1,CASSQGTGGLNQPQHF,TGCGCCAGCAGCCAAGGGACAGGGGGACTTAATCAGCCCCAGCATTTT
.,TRBJ1-2,TRBV7-6,.,CASSPPGFYGYTF,TGTGCCAGCAGCCCACCGGGATTCTATGGCTACACCTTC
.,TRBJ1-4,TRBV29-1,TRBD1,CSVVGTATNEKLFF,TGCAGCGTTGTGGGGACAGCAACTAATGAAAAACTGTTTTTT
few,TRBJ1-2,TRBV9,TRBD1,CASSVGGTVPEYYTF,TGTGCCAGCAGCGTAGGCGGGACAGTCCCCGAGTATTACACCTTC
many,TRBJ1-1,TRBV29-1,.,CSVEAQMNTEAFF,TGCAGCGTTGAAGCACAGATGAACACTGAAGCTTTCTTT
few,TRBJ1-2,TRBV18,.,CASSPTARGGSNYGYTF,TGTGCCAGCTCACCAACGGCCAGGGGCGGATCCAACTATGGCTACACCTTC
.,TRBJ1-6,TRBV5-4,.,CASSLAGTYNSPLHF,TGTGCCAGCAGCCTGGCGGGAACCTATAATTCACCCCTCCACTTT
.,TRBJ1-2,TRBV2,TRBD1,CASSAGTGGLADYGYTF,TGTGCCAGCAGTGCCGGGACAGGGGGTCTTGCAGACTATGGCTACACCTTC
.,TRBJ1-4,TRBV28,.,CASRMTHEKLFF,TGTGCCAGCAGAATGACACATGAAAAACTGTTTTTT
.,TRBJ2-2,TRBV18,TRBD1,CASSPPTGGANTGELFF,TGTGCCAGCTCACCACCCACAGGGGGCGCGAACACCGGGGAGCTGTTTTTT
.,TRBJ1-2,TRBV2,TRBD1,CASSLGQGRDYGYTF,TGTGCCAGCAGCCTCGGACAGGGGAGGGACTATGGCTACACCTTC
.,TRBJ2-3,TRBV2,TRBD2,CASKGSTSGTDTQYF,TGTGCCAGCAAGGGTTCGACTAGCGGTACAGATACGCAGTATTTT
many,TRBJ1-1,TRBV7-9,TRBD1,CASSLVGILGTGINTEAFF,TGTGCCAGCAGCTTAGTAGGAATCCTGGGGACAGGCATCAACACTGAAGCTTTCTTT
.,TRBJ2-5,TRBV5-4,.,CASSSRVSGETQYF,TGTGCCAGCAGCTCCAGGGTCTCCGGGGAGACCCAGTACTTC
.,TRBJ2-7,TRBV30,.,CAWGVRGLVSHEQYF,TGTGCCTGGGGCGTTAGGGGTTTGGTGTCCCACGAGCAGTACTTC
few,TRBJ1-2,TRBV2,.,CASRGARVVYGYTF,TGTGCCAGCAGGGGGGCCAGGGTAGTCTATGGCTACACCTTC
.,TRBJ2-1,TRBV2,TRBD2,CATGTSGGSSYNEQFF,TGTGCCACCGGGACTAGCGGGGGTTCTTCCTACAATGAGCAGTTCTTC
.,TRBJ1-3,TRBV11-3,TRBD1,CASSSTTGGPGNTIYF,TGTGCCAGCAGCTCCACCACAGGGGGCCCTGGAAACACCATATATTTT
.,TRBJ2-3,TRBV5-1,.,CASSPGEGTDTQYF,TGCGCCAGCAGTCCAGGGGAGGGCACGGATACGCAGTATTTT
.,TRBJ1-4,TRBV5-1,TRBD1,CASSPDRGRGEKLFF,TGCGCCAGCAGCCCGGACAGGGGGCGCGGTGAAAAACTGTTTTTT
.,TRBJ1-1,TRBV29-1,.,CSVEGQGLTEAFF,TGCAGCGTTGAAGGGCAGGGGCTCACTGAAGCTTTCTTT
.,TRBJ1-5,TRBV7-8,TRBD1,CASSLGQGSNQPQHF,TGTGCCAGCAGCTTAGGACAGGGTAGCAATCAGCCCCAGCATTTT
.,TRBJ1-5,TRBV7-9,.,CASSADRNQPQHF,TGTGCCAGCAGCGCGGACAGAAATCAGCCCCAGCATTTT